This T cell receptor beta chain originates from a study of blood T cells in healthy people across ages. The study's findings and limits: Donors of long life had a larger count of naive CD4+ cells and greater diversity than aged donors.

Unmatched junction bases numbered 6, after V lost 4 bases and J lost 0 bases. The CDR3 covers 17 residues. The V gene's germline CDR1 is SGDLS and CDR2 YYNGEE. With respect to this clonotype: Its target is unknown.

It was with a sample-barcoded 5' primer and a J-beta primer mix that a second PCR of roughly 7 to 12 cycles was run. Researchers report that a template-switch adaptor with 12 random nucleotides tagged each cDNA molecule. From each sample, at least 2.5 million paired-end reads containing CDR3 were obtained. TCRdb reanalysed the 5' RACE reads using MiXCR and keeps one entry per CDR3 protein. The sample shows fewer than 900,000 distinct CDR3 sequences, 45% to 50% of them seen only once. The chain has TRBV9 and TRBJ2-1; 11 bases align to TRBD2. Sequencing used blood. This receptor was identified in a woman in her sixties or seventies in good health. The chain's CDR3 is CASSPGTSGLSYNEQFF. CDR3 nucleotide sequence: TGTGCCAGCAGCCCCGGGACTAGCGGCCTCTCCTACAATGAGCAGTTCTTC.